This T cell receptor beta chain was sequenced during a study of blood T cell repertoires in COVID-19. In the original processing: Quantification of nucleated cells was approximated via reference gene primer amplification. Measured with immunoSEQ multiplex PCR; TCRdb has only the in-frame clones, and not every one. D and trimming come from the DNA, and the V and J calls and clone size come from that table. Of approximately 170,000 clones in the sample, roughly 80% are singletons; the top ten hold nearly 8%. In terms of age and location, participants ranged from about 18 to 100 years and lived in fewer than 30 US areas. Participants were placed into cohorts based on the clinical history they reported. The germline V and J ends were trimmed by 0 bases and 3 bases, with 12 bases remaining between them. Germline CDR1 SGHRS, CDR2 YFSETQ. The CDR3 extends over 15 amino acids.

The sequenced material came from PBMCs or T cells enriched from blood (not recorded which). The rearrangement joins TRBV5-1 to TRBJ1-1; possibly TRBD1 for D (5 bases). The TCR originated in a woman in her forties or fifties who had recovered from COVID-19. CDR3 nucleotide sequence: TGCGCCAGCAGCTTGGATCAGGGAAAGTACACTGAAGCTTTCTTT. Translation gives CASSLDQGKYTEAFF.